This entry lists 5 T cell receptor beta chains sequenced from one sample in a study of cytomegalovirus exposure and HLA in healthy donors. Both 60 Vbeta primers and 13 Jbeta primers went into the PCR. Some clones are missing from TCRdb's copy, which holds only in-frame ones; the method was immunoSEQ multiplex PCR. The sample has more than 95,000 clones. The sequenced sample was PBMCs. Receptors were obtained from a man in his forties in good health and CMV-seronegative.

This rearrangement joins TRBV7-6 to TRBJ1-5; tentatively, D is TRBD1 (5 bases). This CDR3 spans 16 amino acids. Germline V gene lookup returns CDR1 SGHVS and CDR2 FNYEAQ. Trimming stripped 0 bases from V and 0 bases from J, with 9 bases between. The CDR3 loop is CASSLAQTASNQPQHF. In DNA form, the CDR3 reads TGTGCCAGCAGCTTAGCCCAGACAGCTAGCAATCAGCCCCAGCATTTT. The complete variable domain, with remaining parts taken from reference TRBV7-6 and TRBJ1-5, reads GAGVSQSPRYKVTKRGQDVALRCDPISGHVSLYWYRQALGQGPEFLTYFNYEAQQDKSGLPNDRFSAERPEGSISTLTIQRTEQRDSAMYRCASSLAQTASNQPQHFGDGTRLSIL.

The rearrangement links TRBV7-2 to TRBJ2-7; 11 bases fit TRBD2. The germline CDR1 and CDR2 sequences are SGHTA and FQGNSA. V lost 1 base, J lost 3 bases, and 2 bases stayed unmatched. There are 15 residues in the CDR3. The CDR3, as DNA: TGTGCCAGCAGCTTAGGACTAGCGGGAATCTACGAGCAGTACTTC. Translation gives CASSLGLAGIYEQYF.

The rearrangement links TRBV11-1 to TRBJ2-7; 13 positions agree with TRBD2. CDR1 is SGHAT and CDR2 is FQDESV in the germline V gene (reference sequence). Trimming at V came to 5 bases and at J to 12 bases, leaving 7 bases not matched to a gene. This CDR3 contains 13 residues. Here the CDR3 reads CASSIGLAGVSYF. The CDR3 coding sequence is TGTGCCAGCAGCATCGGACTAGCGGGAGTCTCGTACTTC.

The chain combines TRBV11-2 with TRBJ2-2, with 7 bases matching TRBD2. Germline CDR1 is SGHAT and CDR2 is FQNNGV. Trimming cost V 6 bases and J 0 bases; bases outside gene matches: 7. CDR3 size: 16 residues. This CDR3 is CASRPVAGANTGELFF. Here the CDR3 DNA reads TGTGCCAGCAGGCCAGTAGCGGGCGCGAACACCGGGGAGCTGTTTTTT.

V gene TRBV21-1 combines with J gene TRBJ2-6; the table assigns TRBD2, which was not confirmed against the DNA. TRBV21-1 is noted as a pseudogene. The CDR3 runs to 15 residues. CDR3: CASSIRGTGANVLTF. The CDR3 DNA reads TGTGCCAGCAGCATTCGGGGGACTGGGGCCAACGTCCTGACTTTC.